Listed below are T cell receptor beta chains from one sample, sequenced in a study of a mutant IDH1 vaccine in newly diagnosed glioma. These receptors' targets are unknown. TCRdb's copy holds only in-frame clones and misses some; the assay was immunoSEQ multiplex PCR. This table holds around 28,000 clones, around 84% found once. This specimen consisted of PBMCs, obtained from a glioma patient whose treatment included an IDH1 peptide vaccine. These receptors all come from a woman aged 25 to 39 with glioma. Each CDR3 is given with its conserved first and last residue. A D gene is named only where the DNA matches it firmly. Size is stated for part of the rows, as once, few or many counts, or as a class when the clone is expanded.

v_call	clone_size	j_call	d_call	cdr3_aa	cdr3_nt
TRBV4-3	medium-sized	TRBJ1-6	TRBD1	CASSRVGTGNYSPLHF	TGCGCCAGCAGCCGCGTTGGGACAGGGAATTATTCACCCCTCCACTTT
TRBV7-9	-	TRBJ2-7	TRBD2	CASSFGGGMSSYEQYF	TGTGCCAGCAGTTTCGGGGGGGGTATGAGCTCCTACGAGCAGTACTTC
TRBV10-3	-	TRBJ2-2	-	CASRHETPGELFF	TGTGCCAGTCGACACGAAACCCCCGGGGAGCTGTTTTTT
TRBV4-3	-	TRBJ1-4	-	CASSQVNPNQNEKLFF	TGCGCCAGCAGCCAAGTTAATCCCAACCAAAATGAAAAACTGTTTTTT
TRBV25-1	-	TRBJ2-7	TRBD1	CASSDGTDYEQYF	TGTGCCAGCAGTGACGGGACAGACTACGAGCAGTACTTC
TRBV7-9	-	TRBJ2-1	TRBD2	CASSSRLAGNNEQFF	TGTGCCAGCAGCTCCCGACTAGCGGGGAACAATGAGCAGTTCTTC
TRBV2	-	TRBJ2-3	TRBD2	CASSELSSGGSTDTQYF	TGTGCCAGCAGTGAATTGTCTAGCGGGGGGAGCACAGATACGCAGTATTTT
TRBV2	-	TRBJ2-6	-	CASSTGPRGSGANVLTF	TGTGCCAGCAGCACCGGCCCACGGGGCTCTGGGGCCAACGTCCTGACTTTC
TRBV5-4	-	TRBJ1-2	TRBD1	CASSTPTGNYGYTF	TGTGCCAGCAGCACTCCGACAGGGAACTATGGCTACACCTTC
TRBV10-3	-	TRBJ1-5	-	CAISRNSNQPQHF	TGTGCCATCAGCAGAAATTCCAATCAGCCCCAGCATTTT
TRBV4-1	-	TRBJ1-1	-	CASSIQVNTEAFF	TGCGCCAGCAGCATACAGGTGAACACTGAAGCTTTCTTT
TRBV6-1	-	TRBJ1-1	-	CASSAGALTEAFF	TGTGCCAGCAGTGCTGGGGCGCTTACTGAAGCTTTCTTT
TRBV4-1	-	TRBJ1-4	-	CASSQDWGEKLFF	TGCGCCAGCAGCCAAGACTGGGGTGAAAAACTGTTTTTT
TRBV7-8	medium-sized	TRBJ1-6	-	CASSLTSLMSRNSPLHF	TGTGCCAGCAGCTTGACTTCACTAATGAGTCGAAATTCACCCCTCCACTTT
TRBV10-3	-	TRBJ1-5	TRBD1	CAISPGTGSYSNQPQHF	TGTGCCATCAGCCCCGGGACAGGGTCTTATAGCAATCAGCCCCAGCATTTT
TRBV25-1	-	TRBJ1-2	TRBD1	CASSGIDWDSMVKGYTF	TGTGCCAGCAGCGGAATAGACTGGGACAGTATGGTGAAAGGCTACACCTTC
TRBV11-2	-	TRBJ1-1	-	CASRSWGGRNTEAFF	TGTGCCAGCAGGTCGTGGGGTGGCAGAAACACTGAAGCTTTCTTT
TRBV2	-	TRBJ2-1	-	CASSEPVGGSYNEQFF	TGTGCCAGCAGTGAACCCGTTGGGGGGTCCTACAATGAGCAGTTCTTC
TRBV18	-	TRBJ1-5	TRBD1	CASRGQGNNQPQHF	TGTGCCAGCCGGGGACAGGGGAATAATCAGCCCCAGCATTTT
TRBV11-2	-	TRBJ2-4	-	CASSLGTTSDIQYF	TGTGCCAGCAGCTTAGGCACGACGTCGGACATTCAGTACTTC
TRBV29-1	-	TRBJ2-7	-	CSVGRPGTLYEQYF	TGCAGCGTTGGTCGGCCGGGAACACTCTACGAGCAGTACTTC
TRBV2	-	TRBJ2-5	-	CASSDPGAHQETQYF	TGTGCCAGCAGTGACCCGGGGGCCCACCAAGAGACCCAGTACTTC
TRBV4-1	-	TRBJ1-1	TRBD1	CASSPGQSRTIRTEAFF	TGCGCCAGCAGCCCGGGACAGAGCCGAACAATACGGACTGAAGCTTTCTTT
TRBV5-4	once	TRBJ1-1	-	CASSLQGVNTEAFF	TGTGCCAGCAGCTTGCAGGGTGTGAACACTGAAGCTTTCTTT
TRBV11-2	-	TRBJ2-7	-	CASSLAPETASYEQYF	TGTGCCAGCAGCTTAGCACCAGAGACAGCATCCTACGAGCAGTACTTC
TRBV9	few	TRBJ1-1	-	CASSSQGGGTEAFF	TGTGCCAGCAGCTCACAGGGAGGTGGCACTGAAGCTTTCTTT
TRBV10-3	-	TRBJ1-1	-	CASSYPGEAFF	TGTGCCAGCAGTTACCCAGGAGAAGCTTTCTTT
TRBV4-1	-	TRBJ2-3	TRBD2	CASSLGGAGAPDTQYF	TGCGCCAGCAGCCTTGGGGGAGCGGGGGCCCCAGATACGCAGTATTTT
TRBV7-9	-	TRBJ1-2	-	CASSLVGGGGYTF	TGTGCCAGCAGCTTAGTTGGGGGCGGAGGCTACACCTTC
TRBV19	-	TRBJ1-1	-	CASNDGMWDTEAFF	TGTGCCAGTAATGATGGGATGTGGGACACTGAAGCTTTCTTT
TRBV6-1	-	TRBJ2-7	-	CASSSGTSPYEQYF	TGTGCCAGCAGCTCCGGGACAAGCCCCTACGAGCAGTACTTC
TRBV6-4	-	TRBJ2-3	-	CASSAGLPTDTQYF	TGTGCCAGCAGTGCCGGGCTCCCGACAGATACGCAGTATTTT
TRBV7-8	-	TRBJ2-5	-	CASSLEGRETQYF	TGTGCCAGCAGCTTAGAGGGGCGGGAGACCCAGTACTTC
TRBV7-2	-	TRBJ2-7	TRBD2	CASSRLAGGRGEQYF	TGTGCCAGCAGCAGACTAGCGGGGGGAAGGGGCGAGCAGTACTTC
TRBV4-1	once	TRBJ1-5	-	CASSQGNILVQPQHF	TGCGCCAGCAGCCAAGGTAACATCCTGGTTCAGCCCCAGCATTTT
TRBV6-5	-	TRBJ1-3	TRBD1	CASSSDRGRSGNTIYF	TGTGCCAGCAGTTCGGACAGGGGGCGGTCTGGAAACACCATATATTTT
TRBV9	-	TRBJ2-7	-	CASSPGTPIYEQYF	TGTGCCAGCAGCCCCGGGACCCCTATCTACGAGCAGTACTTC
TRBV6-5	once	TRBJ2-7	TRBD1	CASSQDRPYEQYF	TGTGCCAGCAGCCAGGACAGGCCCTACGAGCAGTACTTC
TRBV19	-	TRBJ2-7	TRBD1	CASSSVTGGSYEQYF	TGTGCCAGTAGTTCCGTGACAGGGGGCTCCTACGAGCAGTACTTC
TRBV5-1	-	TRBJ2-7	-	CASSGGQVEQYF	TGCGCCAGCAGCGGAGGGCAGGTCGAGCAGTACTTC
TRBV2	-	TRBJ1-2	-	CASSEALRGPLGGYTF	TGTGCCAGCAGTGAAGCGCTTCGGGGACCTCTCGGTGGCTACACCTTC